This record looks at one T cell receptor (beta chain) sequence and its context. Antigen specificity is unknown. This CDR3 has 17 residues. V lost 0 bases and J lost 0; bases outside the gene matches: 6. Germline V gives CDR1 SGHNT, CDR2 YYREEE (reference sequence). Here immunoSEQ multiplex PCR was the method, and the copy in TCRdb shows in-frame clones only, minus some. This sample has roughly 44,000 clones, with 95% found just once. The sample originates from a study of T cell clonotyping in hematopoietic cell transplantation. Study results and limitations: CD4 and CD8 repertoire contributions could not be separated without sorting. At the given depth, recipient repertoires were over 97% de novo clonotypes. Broader posttransplant TCR repertoire diversity was predicted by graft donor and pretransplant recipient Inverse Simpson Index values. After transplant, recipient diversity fell while pathologically expanded clonotypes grew through day 180.

Sequencing used peripheral blood mononuclear cells. V gene TRBV5-4 combines with J gene TRBJ2-7, with TRBD2 matching over 10 bases. This clonotype was obtained from a young man in good health. Some clones in this sample may be carry-over from other donors' samples. CDR3: CASSLGLAGASSYEQYF. As DNA, the CDR3 is TGTGCCAGCAGCTTGGGACTAGCGGGCGCGAGCTCCTACGAGCAGTACTTC.